This T cell receptor beta chain comes out of a study of cytomegalovirus exposure and HLA in healthy donors. The CDR3 is 14 amino acids. In germline, CDR1 is SGHVS, CDR2 FQNEAQ. Trimming shortened V by 5 bases and J by 1 base, and 11 bases separated the two germline ends. 13 Jbeta primers and 60 Vbeta primers were used for the PCR. Assay: immunoSEQ multiplex PCR; the TCRdb copy retains only in-frame clones and omits some. The sample totals more than 95,000 clones. The sequenced material came from PBMCs. This sequence originates from a man between 18 and 35 years old in good health and CMV-seronegative. The rearrangement joins TRBV7-8 to TRBJ1-1, with D possibly matching TRBD1 (6 bases). CDR3 in amino acids: CASSIRQANTEAFF. CDR3 nucleotide sequence: TGTGCCAGCAGCATACGACAGGCGAACACTGAAGCTTTCTTT.